This T cell receptor (beta chain) was recorded in a study of CD8+CD57+ T cells in acquired aplastic anemia. Points from the study as a whole: Levels of CD8+ Simpson's diversity were not significantly distinct in patients versus controls. Overlapping CD8+ CDR3 repertoires of patients and controls contained around 31 shared sequences.

Notes on this clonotype: Its cognate antigen is unknown.

V was clipped by 6 bases and J by 3 bases, with 8 bases between them. From germline, CDR1 is LNHDA and CDR2 SQIVND (reference sequence). The CDR3 totals 12 residues. Genomic DNA constituted the template upon which TCR beta VDJ and CDR3 profiling was performed. TCRdb re-called the reads through MiXCR, storing one row per CDR3 protein. The table lists more than 150,000 distinct CDR3 sequences, over 60% of them singletons. Material for sequencing was sorted CD4+, CD8+, or CD8+CD57+ T cells (not recorded which) from PBMCs. The clonotype comes from a human donor with severe aplastic anemia or a healthy control (not recorded which). The chain employs TRBV19 and TRBJ1-1, with D tentatively TRBD1 (6 bases). For the CDR3, the DNA is TGTGCCAGTAGGACAGGTTACACTGAAGCTTTCTTT. Translated: CASRTGYTEAFF.